These T cell receptor beta chains were read from a single sample in a study of CD8+CD57+ T cells in acquired aplastic anemia. Each CDR3 protein is one row after TCRdb ran MiXCR on the reads. The sample holds 150,000 to 200,000 distinct CDR3 sequences, around half seen once. Material: sorted CD4+, CD8+, or CD8+CD57+ T cells (not recorded which) from PBMCs. The receptors stem from a human donor with aplastic anemia. The CDR3 runs from the conserved cysteine through the conserved F or W.

j_call,v_call,cdr3_length,cdr3_aa
TRBJ2-1,TRBV10-3,17,CAIRDSGTSGSYNEQFF
TRBJ2-3,TRBV19,13,CASSYTVTDTQYF
TRBJ2-3,TRBV24-1,20,CATSDPQPPLAGVATDTQYF
TRBJ1-2,TRBV27,14,CASSLTGANYGYTF
TRBJ1-5,TRBV6-2/TRBV6-3,15,CASSSGQYSNQPQHF
TRBJ2-1,TRBV7-9,13,CASSLEGGGRLVF
TRBJ2-6,TRBV19,17,CASSVPAGYSGANVLTF
TRBJ2-1,TRBV5-1,15,CASSLDWQINNEQFF
TRBJ2-5,TRBV20-1,12,CSASDRQETQYF
TRBJ1-5,TRBV6-1,13,CASSFRGDQPQHF
TRBJ1-4,TRBV2,12,CASSWDSEKLFF
TRBJ1-6,TRBV30,13,CAWRSAINSPLHF
TRBJ2-2,TRBV2,13,CASKSGTAGELFF
TRBJ2-7,TRBV20-1,16,CSAIQSGLAGVNEQYF
TRBJ2-7,TRBV7-9,11,CASSLRFEQYF
TRBJ2-1,TRBV11-1,12,CASRDGTVEQFF
.,TRBV7-9,14,CASSPLGLGETQYF
TRBJ1-6,TRBV10-3,14,CAISERQGDSPLHF
TRBJ2-1,TRBV15,15,CATSLDREGIREQFF
TRBJ1-2,TRBV7-9,14,CASTSPGFGGGYTF
TRBJ2-7,TRBV29-1,12,CSDRKRAYEQYF
TRBJ1-2,TRBV9,15,CASSAATGGNYGYTF
TRBJ2-3,TRBV24-1,13,CATSDSGTDTQYF
TRBJ1-4,TRBV2,13,CASSFVRGQKLFF
TRBJ2-1,TRBV10-2,15,CASSNTLNSYNEQFF
TRBJ2-2,TRBV15,12,CATQGTTGELFF
TRBJ1-1,TRBV7-6,15,CASSLFIGENTEAFF
TRBJ2-7,TRBV30,15,CAWAPLMGSHYEQYF
TRBJ2-7,TRBV5-6,15,CASSLGVRGSGEQYF
TRBJ2-1,TRBV11-2,15,CASSWGTVSYNEQFF
TRBJ2-2,TRBV5-1,15,CASSLALMNTGELFF
TRBJ2-3,TRBV7-2,16,CASSSTSGRASDTQYF
TRBJ2-7,TRBV9,14,CASSSWGQEVEQYF
TRBJ2-7,TRBV6-1,14,CASSRQVSSYEQYF
TRBJ2-7,TRBV2,12,CASSPGPYGQYF
TRBJ1-2,TRBV25-1,12,CASSHSGGGYTF